This paragraph covers one T cell receptor beta chain sequence. The data belong to a study of cytomegalovirus exposure and HLA in healthy donors. Vbeta (60) and Jbeta (13) primers were used in the PCR. TCRdb's table, derived via immunoSEQ multiplex PCR, lists solely in-frame clones and lacks some. The listing records around 100,000 clones. The sequence was collected from a man aged 45-65 years in good health and CMV-seronegative. The sequenced sample consisted of PBMCs.

CDR3 nucleotides: TGTGCCAGCATGTGGCAGGCCGACTCCTACGAGCAGTACTTC. Translating it yields CASMWQADSYEQYF. The genes are TRBV2 and TRBJ2-7; D is unclear. This CDR3 is built from 14 residues. The V and J ends lost 7 bases and 0 bases respectively, with 13 bases between them. In germline, CDR1 is SNHLY, CDR2 FYNNEI.